This TCR beta chain was obtained from a study of blood T cell repertoires in COVID-19. About the study: Specimens from acute and convalescent COVID-19 originated in the United States, Italy and Spain.

The CDR3 runs 17 residues. V lost 2 bases to trimming and J lost 5 bases; unmatched junction nucleotides: 10. Germline loops: CDR1 LGHNA, CDR2 YSLEER. Only in-frame clones appear in the TCRdb table, and some are missing; sequencing was by immunoSEQ multiplex PCR. Seen here are 250,000 to 350,000 clones, roughly nine tenths observed once, and the top ten hold more than 2%. The specimen was peripheral blood. This rearrangement joins TRBV4-3 to TRBJ2-2; 8 positions agree with TRBD2. This receptor was identified in a man between 18 and 35 years old with active or convalescent COVID-19. DNA for the CDR3: TGCGCCAGCAGCCAACCAGGGCTAGCGGGCAGAACCGGGGAGCTGTTTTTT. It translates to CASSQPGLAGRTGELFF.